The T cell receptor beta chain under discussion was sequenced for a study of human T cells and chemical hapten exposure. This clonotype was seen many times. TCRdb re-called the RACE reads with MiXCR, one entry per CDR3 protein. Of 35,000 to 45,000 distinct CDR3 sequences listed, more than 9% were seen once; the top ten hold about 14%. Time point meaning: patch test 2, 6 weeks after DPC sensitization. Treatment specified: therapeutic diphenylcyclopropenone sensitization with weekly scalp DPC. Blood, whole and unfractionated, served as the source for total RNA extraction. The CDR3 is made up of 14 amino acids. V was trimmed by 7 bases and J by 5 bases, leaving 14 bases between them. The germline gives CDR1 MNHNS, CDR2 SASEGT.

This receptor was obtained from a woman aged 25 to 45 with alopecia areata. Some clones in this sample may be carry-over from other donors' samples. The chain links TRBV6-1 to TRBJ2-2; D is perhaps TRBD1 (6 bases). The sequencing used whole blood, collected in connection with sensitization to the hapten diphenylcyclopropenone (DPC). The DNA of the CDR3 is TGTGCCAGCAAATCACAGGGAAGGACCGGGGAGCTGTTTTTT. Its protein product is CASKSQGRTGELFF.